These 27 T cell receptor beta chains originate from one sample sequenced in a study of beta chain features in type 1 diabetes. Study-level results: Shortening of TCRB CDR3s, moderate but significant, appeared in all four CD4+ subsets of Type 1 diabetes patients.

These receptors' antigens are unknown. As every portion of the isolated RNA was reverse transcribed, the sequencing read expressed TCRB transcripts. The repertoire was sequenced with immunoSEQ multiplex PCR; TCRdb's copy has only in-frame clones and lacks some. The sample lists about 650,000 clones; around 11% were seen once. Sample: naive CD4+ T cells from blood. The receptors shown here come from a man aged 30 to 39 with type 1 diabetes.

This clone was recorded a few times. The rearrangement uses TRBV4-3 and TRBJ1-2; D possibly corresponds to TRBD1 (5 bases). The CDR3 extends over 14 amino acids. CDR1 is LGHNA and CDR2 is YSLEER in the germline V gene. Trimming pared 0 bases from V and 8 bases from J, leaving 13 bases between. The CDR3 here is CASSQDLGARGYTF. The DNA of the CDR3 is TGCGCCAGCAGCCAAGATCTCGGGGCGCGCGGCTACACCTTC.

A few counts support this clone. V and J are TRBV14 and TRBJ2-7; 10 bases line up with TRBD1. V trimming: 5 bases; J trimming: 2 bases; junction bases outside the gene matches: 6. CDR3 size: 15 residues. The germline gives CDR1 SGHDN, CDR2 FVKESK. The CDR3 sequence is CASSTGQGLTYEQYF. CDR3 sequence (DNA): TGTGCCAGCAGCACGGGACAGGGGTTAACCTACGAGCAGTACTTC.

This clone was counted only a few times. The rearrangement uses TRBV7-2 and TRBJ1-5; no clear D gene. The V gene lost 4 bases and the J gene lost 9 bases, with 13 bases spanning the gap. Looked up from germline, CDR1 is SGHTA and CDR2 is FQGNSA. The CDR3 sequence is 13 residues long. Here the CDR3 reads CASSSSAYRPQHF. The CDR3 bases are TGTGCCAGCAGCTCTTCAGCGTATCGGCCCCAGCATTTT.

The rearrangement uses TRBV9 and TRBJ1-1; 7 bases match TRBD1. After removal of 0 bases from V and 1 base from J, the junction contained 6 bases not matched to a gene. The CDR3 runs to 16 residues. In germline, CDR1 is SGDLS, CDR2 YYNGEE. The CDR3 spells CASSVVKGAENTEAFF. The CDR3 coding sequence is TGTGCCAGCAGCGTAGTTAAGGGGGCCGAGAACACTGAAGCTTTCTTT.

This clone appeared a few times. The chain couples TRBV27 to TRBJ2-2; no firm D call. Deletions cut 5 bases from V and 1 base from J, with 8 bases between. Germline CDR1 is MNHEY and CDR2 is SMNVEV (reference sequence). The CDR3 totals 14 residues. CDR3 DNA sequence: TGTGCCAGCAGTGCCTCAGGGAACACCGGGGAGCTGTTTTTT. Protein product: CASSASGNTGELFF.

This clone appeared a few times. The chain employs TRBV7-9 and TRBJ2-1; D is possibly TRBD2 (5 bases). Germline V gene lookup returns CDR1 SEHNR and CDR2 FQNEAQ (reference sequence). Trimming shortened V by 6 bases and J by 7 bases, and 7 bases separated the two germline ends. The CDR3 loop spans 11 amino acids. The CDR3 DNA follows: TGTGCCAGCAGTTCGGGGAATGAGCAGTTCTTC. This translates into CASSSGNEQFF. The full variable domain, its missing parts supplied by reference TRBV7-9 and TRBJ2-1, is DTGVSQNPRHKITKRGQNVTFRCDPISEHNRLYWYRQTLGQGPEFLTYFQNEAQLEKSRLLSDRFSAERPKGSFSTLEIQRTEQGDSAMYLCASSSGNEQFFGPGTRLTVL.

There are a few counts of this clone. The chain joins TRBV19 to TRBJ1-2; D is uncertain. CDR1 and CDR2 from the germline V gene are LNHDA and SQIVND (reference sequence). The germline V and J ends were trimmed by 5 bases and 0 bases, with 13 bases remaining between them. This CDR3 spans 15 amino acids. CDR3 bases: TGTGCCAGTAGTGTAGGAGATTCAGCTAACTATGGCTACACCTTC. Its translation is CASSVGDSANYGYTF.

The chain combines TRBV28 with TRBJ1-2, with a weak D call TRBD1 (5 bases). Germline CDR1 and CDR2: MDHEN and SYDVKM. Trimming left V 1 base short and J 0 bases short, with 15 bases between. The CDR3 is made up of 17 amino acids. CDR3 nucleotides: TGTGCCAGCAGTTTATCGGGGGACCACATAGCTAACTATGGCTACACCTTC. Its translation is CASSLSGDHIANYGYTF.

The CDR3 loop reads CASSKNNQPQHF. CDR3 in DNA: TGTGCCAGCAGCAAAAACAATCAGCCCCAGCATTTT. This chain uses TRBV28 with TRBJ1-5; D uncertain. V was clipped by 6 bases and J by 3 bases, with 6 bases between them. This CDR3 contains 12 residues. Germline-derived CDR1 and CDR2 are MDHEN and SYDVKM.

The chain couples TRBV5-1 to TRBJ2-1; D is unresolved. Germline lookup yields CDR1 SGHRS and CDR2 YFSETQ. The CDR3 sequence is 14 residues long. Between the trimmed V and J ends, which lost 7 bases and 0 bases, there was a span of 11 bases. CDR3 in amino acids: CASSIWSSYNEQFF. CDR3 nucleotides: TGCGCCAGCTCGATATGGAGCTCCTACAATGAGCAGTTCTTC.

This clone was picked up a small number of times. The rearrangement links TRBV2 to TRBJ1-5; D unclear. The CDR3 length is 14 residues. V dropped 3 bases and J dropped 0 bases, with 6 bases sitting between them. Germline V CDR1 and CDR2: SNHLY, FYNNEI. This CDR3 reads CASSDSDSNQPQHF. In DNA form, the CDR3 reads TGTGCCAGCAGTGACAGCGATAGCAATCAGCCCCAGCATTTT.

The V gene is TRBV28, the J gene TRBJ1-4; D gene ambiguous. The CDR3 totals 13 residues. Germline V gene sequence: CDR1 MDHEN, CDR2 SYDVKM. V lost 5 bases and J 0 bases, leaving 4 bases between the germline ends. For the CDR3, the DNA is TGTGCCAGCAGTGGCGCAACTAATGAAAAACTGTTTTTT. Protein sequence: CASSGATNEKLFF.

The rearrangement uses TRBV7-9 and TRBJ2-4; a weak D match, TRBD2 (5 bases). CDR3 length equals 17 residues. Germline loops: CDR1 SEHNR, CDR2 FQNEAQ (reference sequence). The V end was cut by 5 bases, the J end by 0 bases, with 17 bases between. The CDR3 bases are TGTGCCAGCAGCCCGTCCTATGGGAGTCTAGCCAAAAACATTCAGTACTTC. Encoded protein: CASSPSYGSLAKNIQYF.

This clone was seen only a few times. The genes are TRBV6-5 and TRBJ1-4; 10 positions match TRBD1. Germline values: CDR1 MNHEY, CDR2 SVGAGI. V shed 5 bases and J 7 bases; nucleotides not matched to a gene: 7. The CDR3 runs 15 residues. In DNA form, the CDR3 reads TGTGCCAGCAGTCGAGGGACAGGGGACAGTGAAAAACTGTTTTTT. Translating gives CASSRGTGDSEKLFF.

The V gene is TRBV29-1, the J gene TRBJ2-7; D unresolved. From germline, CDR1 is SQVTM and CDR2 ANQGSEA. The CDR3 sequence is 12 residues long. Deletions cut 6 bases from V and 5 bases from J, with 14 bases between. Here the CDR3 reads CSVMTPHDEQYF. For the CDR3, the DNA is TGCAGCGTCATGACACCTCATGACGAGCAGTACTTC.

The chain links TRBV7-9 to TRBJ2-7; 9 bases match TRBD1. CDR3 length equals 16 residues. Germline values: CDR1 SEHNR, CDR2 FQNEAQ (reference sequence). J gave up 5 bases and V 6 bases, and 14 bases lay outside the gene matches. The CDR3 DNA sequence: TGTGCCAGCAGACCTCACCCCGGGACAGGGTGGGACGAGCAGTACTTC. Protein sequence: CASRPHPGTGWDEQYF.

The chain uses TRBV9 and TRBJ2-3; 11 bases align to TRBD2. CDR1 SGDLS and CDR2 YYNGEE come from the germline V gene. J gave up 1 base and V 4 bases, and 5 bases lay outside the gene matches. CDR3 length: 16 residues. Here the CDR3 DNA reads TGTGCCAGCAGCTTTAGCGGGGGGGCCGGCACAGATACGCAGTATTTT. It specifies CASSFSGGAGTDTQYF.

This chain joins TRBV5-4 and TRBJ1-1; 8 nucleotides line up with TRBD1. This CDR3 has 15 amino acids. Unmatched junction bases numbered 9, after V lost 3 bases and J lost 5 bases. The germline CDR1 and CDR2 sequences are SGHNT and YYREEE (reference sequence). The CDR3 nucleotides read TGTGCCAGCAGCTATGAGCAGGGGGCCCGAACTGAAGCTTTCTTT. Translation gives CASSYEQGARTEAFF.

The V and J genes are TRBV19 and TRBJ1-2, with D hard to call. Deletions cut 5 bases from V and 2 bases from J, with 15 bases between. This CDR3 has 15 amino acids. CDR1 and CDR2 from the germline V gene are LNHDA and SQIVND (reference sequence). For the CDR3, the DNA is TGTGCCAGTAGTGCCTCCCGAGGTGGGAACTATGGCTACACCTTC. Translated: CASSASRGGNYGYTF.

In its sample, this clone was seen a few times. V usage is TRBV9 and J usage is TRBJ1-5; no reliable D call. The CDR3 consists of 8 residues. CDR1 and CDR2 (germline): SGDLS, YYNGEE. The DNA of the CDR3 is TGTGCAGGCCAGCCCCAGCATTTT. This sequence encodes CAGQPQHF.

J is TRBJ2-1 and V is TRBV25-1; 9 bases align to TRBD1. The V and J ends lost 6 bases and 6 bases, in that order; junction bases with no gene match: 12. This CDR3 has 16 residues. Germline loops: CDR1 MGHDK, CDR2 SYGVNS. CDR3: CASSPHKTGGINEQFF. The CDR3 DNA is TGTGCCAGCAGCCCACATAAGACAGGGGGTATCAATGAGCAGTTCTTC. The full variable domain, rest sourced from reference TRBV25-1 and TRBJ2-1, is EADIYQTPRYLVIGTGKKITLECSQTMGHDKMYWYQQDPGMELHLIHYSYGVNSTEKGDLSSESTVSRIRTEHFPLTLESARPSHTSQYLCASSPHKTGGINEQFFGPGTRLTVL.

This clone was counted only a few times. The rearrangement uses TRBV9 and TRBJ2-2, with D possibly being TRBD1 (5 bases). The germline CDR1 and CDR2 sequences are SGDLS and YYNGEE. Trimming took 1 base from V and 2 from J, leaving 18 bases between them. The CDR3 covers 18 residues. Written as DNA, the CDR3 is TGTGCCAGCAGCGTACATAGGGGCCAGGGCGGTAACACCGGGGAGCTGTTTTTT. Translation: CASSVHRGQGGNTGELFF.

This clone appeared a single time. This chain connects TRBV6-6 to TRBJ2-5; D gene ambiguous. This CDR3 has 13 amino acids. The V end lost 5 bases, the J end lost 5 bases, and 12 bases lay between the germline ends. Germline loops: CDR1 MNHNY, CDR2 SVGAGI (reference sequence). The CDR3 here is CASSRTLLETQYF. The CDR3 DNA is TGTGCCAGCAGTAGGACCCTTCTGGAGACCCAGTACTTC.

This rearrangement joins TRBV28 to TRBJ2-7; possibly TRBD1 for D (5 bases). CDR3 size: 13 residues. Germline CDR1 is MDHEN and CDR2 is SYDVKM. The germline V and J ends were trimmed by 7 bases and 2 bases, with 12 bases remaining between them. The DNA for the CDR3 is TGTGCCAGCATGCCCCCAGGGACCTACGAGCAGTACTTC. The encoded protein is CASMPPGTYEQYF.

The chain links TRBV6-5 to TRBJ1-3, with 7 bases matching TRBD1. CDR1 is MNHEY, CDR2 SVGAGI, per germline. CDR3 length: 15 amino acids. The V and J ends lost 6 bases and 0 bases, in that order; junction bases with no gene match: 5. The CDR3 DNA reads as TGTGCCAGCAGACACAGGGGAGGCTCTGGAAACACCATATATTTT. Translation: CASRHRGGSGNTIYF.

This chain connects TRBV7-2 to TRBJ2-3; the match to TRBD2 covers 8 bases. Germline values: CDR1 SGHTA, CDR2 FQGNSA. The V and J ends lost 8 bases and 6 bases, in that order; junction bases with no gene match: 13. This CDR3 comprises 15 residues. The CDR3 sequence: CASGAWGSGVDTQYF. CDR3 sequence (DNA): TGTGCCAGCGGCGCTTGGGGTAGCGGGGTTGATACGCAGTATTTT.

The chain carries TRBV6-5 and TRBJ2-7; no firm D call. CDR3 length equals 14 residues. CDR1 and CDR2 from the germline V gene are MNHEY and SVGAGI. The V end lost 2 bases, the J end lost 0 bases, and 8 bases lay between the germline ends. CDR3 DNA: TGTGCCAGCAGTTACAGTCGGCGCTCCTACGAGCAGTACTTC. Encoded protein: CASSYSRRSYEQYF.